Listed below are T cell receptor beta chains from one sample, sequenced in a study of cytomegalovirus exposure and HLA in healthy donors. Some clones are missing from TCRdb's copy, which holds only in-frame ones; the method was immunoSEQ multiplex PCR. The table has 150,000 to 200,000 clones, 80% seen once. Material: PBMCs. These receptors were collected from a young man in good health and CMV-seropositive. CDR3s include the opening cysteine and the closing phenylalanine or tryptophan. D genes are given only for firm matches. The listing skips clone size in some rows; elsewhere it reads once, few, many or a size class.

TRBV4-3	17	NA	NA	TRBJ2-7	TGCGCCAGCAGCCAAGTATCACAGGGAGACTCCTCCTACGAGCAGTACTTC	CASSQVSQGDSSYEQYF
TRBV28	14	NA	NA	TRBJ2-3	TGTGCCAGCAGTTTGAACGGTCCCACAGATACGCAGTATTTT	CASSLNGPTDTQYF
TRBV4-1	16	NA	NA	TRBJ1-2	TGCGCCAGCAGCCAGAGAGGGGGGGGGCAATCCTATGGCTACACCTTC	CASSQRGGGQSYGYTF
TRBV7-8	12	NA	TRBD2	TRBJ2-7	TGTGCCAGCAGCTTAGTTGGGGGGGGGCAGTACTTC	CASSLVGGGQYF
TRBV5-1	19	NA	TRBD1	TRBJ2-6	TGCGCCAGCAGCCCCGAGACAGGGGCTATCGGCTCTGGGGCCAACGTCCTGACTTTC	CASSPETGAIGSGANVLTF
TRBV9	13	once	TRBD1	TRBJ1-1	TGTGCCAGCAGCTCCGGGACAGCCACTGAAGCTTTCTTT	CASSSGTATEAFF
TRBV2	15	NA	NA	TRBJ2-3	TGTGCCAGCAAGGTTGTACAGGCTAGCACAGATACGCAGTATTTT	CASKVVQASTDTQYF
TRBV19	16	NA	NA	TRBJ2-6	TGTGCCAGTAGTACCCCTGTGTCCTCTGGGGCCAACGTCCTGACTTTC	CASSTPVSSGANVLTF
TRBV28	15	NA	NA	TRBJ1-5	TGTGCCAGTTACTCGCAGGGACATAGCAATCAGCCCCAGCATTTT	CASYSQGHSNQPQHF
TRBV6-5	14	NA	NA	TRBJ2-7	TGTGCCAGCAGTTACCGCGCAAGCTCCTACGAGCAGTACTTC	CASSYRASSYEQYF
TRBV27	20	NA	TRBD2	TRBJ2-3	TGTGCCAGCAGTGCCCCTTGGGGCGGGAGCGGAGTAAGCGGCACAGATACGCAGTATTTT	CASSAPWGGSGVSGTDTQYF
TRBV19	14	NA	TRBD1	TRBJ1-6	TGTGCCAGTAGAGTACAGGGGGAACATTCACCCCTCCACTTT	CASRVQGEHSPLHF
TRBV11-2	14	NA	NA	TRBJ2-7	TGTGCCAGCAGCTTACCCGGCGGACTGTACGAGCAGTACTTC	CASSLPGGLYEQYF
TRBV25-1	14	NA	NA	TRBJ1-1	TGTGCCAGCAGAGAGACAGGCCGGAACACTGAAGCTTTCTTT	CASRETGRNTEAFF
TRBV4-3	14	NA	TRBD1	TRBJ2-3	TGCGCCAGCAGCCCCGGGACAGGGGCAGATACGCAGTATTTT	CASSPGTGADTQYF
TRBV5-1	15	NA	NA	TRBJ2-2	TGCGCCAGCAGCTTGGGGACATCGAACACCGGGGAGCTGTTTTTT	CASSLGTSNTGELFF
TRBV4-2	15	NA	TRBD1	TRBJ1-5	TGTGCCAGCAGCCACGACAGGGGATTAAATCAGCCCCAGCATTTT	CASSHDRGLNQPQHF
TRBV4-1	14	NA	TRBD1	TRBJ1-1	TGCGCCAGCAGCCAAGAACTACAGGGGCCTGAAGCTTTCTTT	CASSQELQGPEAFF
TRBV28	14	NA	TRBD1	TRBJ1-2	TGTGCCAGCAGTTTCGGGACAGGGGACTATGGCTACACCTTC	CASSFGTGDYGYTF
TRBV4-2	17	NA	NA	TRBJ2-3	TGTGCCAGCAGCCCTATAGAGGGCGGGGCTGAGACAGATACGCAGTATTTT	CASSPIEGGAETDTQYF
TRBV18	11	NA	NA	TRBJ2-5	TGTGCCAGCTCATCCGAAGAGACCCAGTACTTC	CASSSEETQYF
TRBV2	15	NA	NA	TRBJ1-5	TGTGCCAGCAGTGTAAGCTTAGGGGATCTACAGCCCCAGCATTTT	CASSVSLGDLQPQHF